This T cell receptor (beta chain) was recovered during a study of cytomegalovirus exposure and HLA in healthy donors (TCRdb year 2017). About the study as a whole: An earlier analysis of approximately 550 of the donors reported approximately 300 Gb of sequence data and around 120 million unique TCR beta sequences from roughly 180 million T cells. Roughly 290 gigabases of sequencing data and around 90 million unique TCR sequences made up an early release that covered 500 to 700 HLA-typed donors. Of the roughly 400 genotyped donors, about 80% fell in the genetic ancestry cluster associated with self-reported Caucasian donors. The study aimed to test whether cataloging public T cell receptors could reveal signatures of past pathogen exposure. The study used immunosequencing to profile the T cell repertoires of 666 subjects and linked those repertoires to cytomegalovirus serostatus. A separate validation cohort of 100 to 150 different subjects was used in addition to the approximately 640-subject first cohort. To predict cytomegalovirus infection status, the study brought together high-throughput TCR immunosequencing, statistical association of individual TCRs with disease status, and machine learning. To study patterns of TCR occurrence, a later analysis re-analyzed previously published TCR beta repertoires from 600 to 750 donors and added high-resolution HLA genotyping. The later analysis used no new phenotypic data to find candidate immune exposures, relying instead on TCR beta sequences and their occurrence across donors. An earlier analysis of about 600 of the donors used high-throughput TCR beta sequencing to judge whether each TCR beta V gene segment behaved as functional or pseudogenic. Alongside the repertoire data, information on donor age, sex, ethnicity and CMV serostatus was compiled. A later genetic analysis took genome-wide SNP genotypes for about three fifths of the 666 donors and used that subset as a discovery cohort. All discovery cohort repertoires had been generated using a single sequencing platform. HLA typing covered class I and class II loci at four-digit resolution. Typing coverage varied by locus: roughly 620-640 donors for A, B, C, DRB1 and DQB1; approximately 560 for DQA1; about 600 for DPA1; approximately 470 for DPB1. Because of strong linkage in the cohort, roughly 5 DR-DQ haplotypes were treated as single units for association and clustering. Among almost 400 genotyped donors of the cohort, an average of around 240,000 unique TCR beta nucleotide sequences were sequenced per donor, roughly 20% of them non-productive.

Overall results and qualifications from the work: The sequencing pipeline was judged likely to have produced a cluster of highly shared sequence variants as a technical artifact. In a later analysis, HLA-associated TCR beta chains were found to be more clonally expanded and to have lower generation probabilities than equally common non-associated chains. In a later analysis, most CMV-associated TCR beta chains were found to appear HLA-restricted, with HLA associations seemingly driven largely by CMV exposure. Broadly in line with IMGT annotations, most TCR beta V segments showed up in productive rearrangements about 90% or about 30% of the time in an earlier analysis of several hundred of the donors. HLA typing was unavailable for some donors at each locus, so association tests used only the typed subset. In this cohort, only TCR beta chains were sequenced, and detectable features were limited by the absence of alpha or paired-chain data. When HLA alleles, especially DR and DQ, strongly co-occurred, TCR associations were difficult to assign to individual alleles. While some public TCRs were present in many individuals, most TCR sequences turned up only very rarely across donors. In a later genetic analysis, a missense DCLRE1C variant was associated with V-gene and J-gene trimming of TCR beta chains, and the association was replicated in an independent cohort. The authors suggested that the approach could potentially be extended to other disease states and immunological phenotypes. Some IMGT-functional V segments, including TRBV6-2 and TRBV6-3, could not be told apart with the 87-base-pair reads, so those segments were excluded. At a false discovery rate of 0.05, a later analysis linked around 15,000 TCR beta sequences to specific HLA alleles. Cytomegalovirus status was reported to be diagnosed by the classifier with high specificity and sensitivity in both the original and validation cohorts. For the cohort, immune exposure information was limited to CMV serostatus. The study gave a list of some 150 TCR beta chains associated with cytomegalovirus. In vitro tests confirmed that a few of the cytomegalovirus-associated TCR beta chains recognize cytomegalovirus antigens. Compared with the 666-donor mean, donors in an Asian-associated ancestry cluster had fewer N-insertions in productive TCRs, according to a later genetic analysis. Roughly uniform sequencing depth across donors was assumed in presence/absence analyses, although this assumption may not hold. In a later analysis, TCR association rates were found to vary across HLA loci, with the most associated TCRs seen for DRB1 alleles and the fewest for HLA-C alleles. A later analysis reported that several top co-occurrence clusters appeared linked to parvovirus B19, influenza, CMV and Epstein-Barr virus. A further reported finding was that TCR beta sequences accurately predicted the HLA-A and HLA-B alleles for most subjects in the first cohort. The earlier analysis of a few hundred of the donors excluded roughly 17 rarely observed V segments, including chromosome 9 orphons, because counts were too low. Linkage disequilibrium might explain the correlated functional status among segregating V segments, but an unknown experimental factor could not be excluded.

This clone was detected only once. This clone's antigen is unknown. Base qualities are not provided; no much larger clone lies one nucleotide away. From cysteine to phenylalanine, the CDR3 is 15 amino acids long. The kept DNA is CDR3 alone, 45 bases in frame from the first base. Based on the germline V gene, the CDR1 and CDR2 sequences are MNHEY and SVGAGI. Trimming removed 5 bases from V and 3 bases from J; the gene matches leave 7 bases unexplained. The cohort consisted of 666 healthy bone marrow donors. All cohort members were sampled while nominally healthy, although unrecorded immune exposures were likely present. The donor was CMV seropositive and belonged to the group of some 290 seropositive cohort members. A peripheral blood sample was collected from each donor, and TCR beta sequencing was performed on peripheral blood mononuclear cells. Genomic DNA was extracted from the blood cell samples with the Qiagen DNeasy Blood Extraction Kit.

The library was obtained by the immunoSEQ multiplex PCR assay. For the multiplex PCR, a mixture combining 60 forward primers for TCR Vbeta segments and 13 reverse primers for TCR Jbeta segments was used. The CDR3 region of rearranged TCR beta genes was amplified from genomic DNA by a multiplex PCR assay. Amplified TCR beta libraries were sequenced as 87-base-pair reads on the Illumina HiSeq System. As for the original processing: Across the 666 repertoires, a later analysis counted 80 million or so unique TCR beta chains, 9.5 million to 12 million of which were shared by at least two donors. Raw reads were error-corrected and collapsed into unique sequences with a nearest-neighbor algorithm that merged closely related sequences to remove PCR and sequencing errors. Alignment of CDR3 sequences to IMGT reference sequences was used to assign V, D and J gene segments. For a sequence to be retained, a match of at least six nucleotides to both a V gene segment and a J gene segment was required. A rearrangement counted as productive if the CDR3 had no stop codons and remained in frame with V and J, and every other rearrangement counted as non-productive. CDR3 was defined by IMGT convention, running from the second conserved V-encoded cysteine to the conserved J-encoded phenylalanine. The earlier analysis of approximately 590 of the donors excluded any sequence lacking an unambiguous match to a single V gene segment. An earlier analysis of about 590 of the donors classified V segments as functional when productive rearrangements were above 56.7% and as segregating when the standard deviation between donors was above 5%. A statistical classification framework was built to diagnose cytomegalovirus status from the catalog of TCR beta chain sequences. A later analysis assigned V and J genes by comparing TCR nucleotide sequences with IMGT/GENE-DB human TR gene sequences. The TCRdist pipeline was used in a later analysis to assign CDR3 sequences and most-parsimonious VDJ recombination scenarios. In a later analysis, every TCR beta chain was defined by the combination of its CDR3 amino acid sequence and its V-gene family, and reads without a unique V-gene family were dropped. To address suspected cross-contamination and a sequencing artifact, a later analysis removed 592 highly shared, low-generation-probability nucleotide sequences. A later analysis calculated a clonal expansion index for each public chain from normalized within-repertoire ranks of inferred template counts. In a later analysis, generation probabilities were computed with a VDJ recombination model fitted to out-of-frame rearrangements, and the resulting probabilities were checked against IGoR. In a later analysis, hypergeometric tests were used to score TCR-TCR, TCR-HLA and TCR-CMV co-occurrence, with a repertoire-size bias correction applied to TCR pairs. In a later analysis, false discovery rates were estimated by permuting HLA or CMV assignments 20 times. A later analysis grouped co-occurring TCRs with DBSCAN, adding TCRdist sequence similarity when clustering within HLA-allele-positive subsets. Repertoires with fewer than 30,000 or more than 120,000 public chains were left out of co-occurrence clustering, as were five repertoires with anomalous nucleotide sharing. Drawn from immuneACCESS, this table holds only the in-frame rearrangements with V and J called that TCRdb kept. Clones are partly lost; checked studies trace under half to an unresolved V gene and leave the rest unexplained. From that table come the V and J calls and clone size; the DNA was used to work out D and trimming. For this sample there are around 150,000 clones; roughly 80% appear just once. The biggest ten clones account for around 5.8% of the sample.

The sequence joins TRBV6-5 to TRBJ2-7, and 10 junction bases match TRBD1. This sequence was found in a male donor in good health and CMV-seropositive. The sample comprised PBMCs. The CDR3 region: CASSGGDRGDYEQYF. In nucleotide form, the sequence is TGTGCCAGCAGTGGGGGGGACAGGGGCGACTACGAGCAGTACTTC.